This T cell receptor beta chain emerged from a study of control samples from healthy donors and cancer patients. TCRdb's table, derived via immunoSEQ multiplex PCR, lists solely in-frame clones and lacks some. The sample includes some 140,000 clones, nearly 90% of them seen just once. The sequence was obtained from a man in his forties or fifties with head and neck cancer. Material: PBMCs.

The CDR3 DNA reads TGTGCCAGCAGGGCAGGAAACACCATATATTTT. This sequence encodes CASRAGNTIYF. The V gene is TRBV2, the J gene TRBJ1-3; D gene ambiguous. Germline CDR1 and CDR2: SNHLY and FYNNEI. The CDR3 is 11 amino acids. Trimming shortened V by 6 bases and J by 4 bases, and 4 bases separated the two germline ends.